This TCR beta chain was found in a study of blood T cell repertoires in COVID-19. Study summary: T cells, B-cell-depleted T cells, or PBMCs provided the cDNA or gDNA that served as material.

Germline CDR1 reads SGHKS; CDR2 reads YYEKEE (reference sequence). CDR3 length equals 14 residues. The V and J ends lost 4 bases and 5 bases, in that order; junction bases with no gene match: 7. Original data processing: How many nucleated cells were present was estimated from reference gene primer amplification. The repertoire was sequenced with immunoSEQ multiplex PCR; TCRdb's copy has only in-frame clones and lacks some. V and J calls and clone size are as listed in that table; D and trimming were resolved from the DNA. This table holds more than 150,000 clones, 80% to 90% found once. Seattle-derived patients entered the study during active infection and were followed longitudinally.

V is TRBV5-5 and J is TRBJ1-1; 8 bases map to TRBD1. Sample: peripheral blood. The source of this sequence is a woman in her sixties or seventies with COVID-19, enrolled during active disease. In nucleotides, the CDR3 is TGTGCCAGCAGCGGATATAACAGGGGGACTGAAGCTTTCTTT. Its protein is CASSGYNRGTEAFF.